This T cell receptor beta chain derives from a study of blood T cell repertoires in COVID-19. The repertoire was sequenced with immunoSEQ multiplex PCR; TCRdb's copy has only in-frame clones and lacks some. The sample consists of more than 450,000 clones, approximately 86% of them appearing once. V lost 4 bases to trimming and J lost 0 bases, with 10 bases between them. Germline V lookup: CDR1 LGHDT, CDR2 YNNKEL (reference sequence). The CDR3 sequence is 14 residues long. The source material was PBMCs or T cells enriched from blood (not recorded which). The chain has TRBV3-1 (or the pseudogene TRBV3-2) and TRBJ2-7; D may be TRBD2 (5 bases). The receptor was derived from a woman between 18 and 30 years old who had recovered from COVID-19. This CDR3 reads CASSPVDYSYEQYF. Written as DNA, the CDR3 is TGTGCCAGCAGCCCCGTCGACTACTCCTACGAGCAGTACTTC.